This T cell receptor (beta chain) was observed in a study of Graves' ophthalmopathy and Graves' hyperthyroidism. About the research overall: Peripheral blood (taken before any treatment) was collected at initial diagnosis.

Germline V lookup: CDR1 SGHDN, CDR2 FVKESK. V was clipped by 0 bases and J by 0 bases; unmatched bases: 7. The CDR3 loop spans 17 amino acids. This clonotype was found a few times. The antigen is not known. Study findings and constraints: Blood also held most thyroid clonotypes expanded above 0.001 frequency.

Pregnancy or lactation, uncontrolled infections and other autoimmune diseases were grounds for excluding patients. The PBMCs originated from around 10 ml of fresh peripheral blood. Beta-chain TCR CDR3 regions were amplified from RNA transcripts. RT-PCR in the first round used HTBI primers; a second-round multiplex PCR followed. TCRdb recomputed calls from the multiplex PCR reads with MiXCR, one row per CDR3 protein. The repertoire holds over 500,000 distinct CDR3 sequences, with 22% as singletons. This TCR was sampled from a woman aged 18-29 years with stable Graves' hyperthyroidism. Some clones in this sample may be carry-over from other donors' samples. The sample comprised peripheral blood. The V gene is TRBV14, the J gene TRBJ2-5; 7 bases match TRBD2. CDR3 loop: CASSQDVRGGDQETQYF. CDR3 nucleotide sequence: TGTGCCAGCAGCCAAGATGTACGGGGAGGGGACCAAGAGACCCAGTACTTC.